The present entry profiles one TCR beta chain with its context. In germline, CDR1 is MNHNS, CDR2 SASEGT. V was clipped by 8 bases and J by 4 bases, with 11 bases between them. The CDR3 consists of 12 residues. As for time point: blood 2 weeks post-SBRT. Described treatment: 15 Gy SBRT to primary tumor, nephrectomy 4 weeks later. The data are from a study of radiation and T cells in renal cell carcinoma. Assay: immunoSEQ multiplex PCR; the TCRdb copy retains only in-frame clones and omits some. The sample consists of just over 150,000 clones, 87% of them appearing once. The chain is built from TRBV6-1 and TRBJ2-5; a weak D match, TRBD1 (5 bases). The clonotype was recovered from a woman in her fifties or sixties with renal cell carcinoma. This specimen was blood, taken from a patient whose treatment included radiotherapy and nephrectomy. The CDR3 spells CASRNQGETQYF. As DNA, the CDR3 is TGTGCCAGCCGGAACCAGGGAGAGACCCAGTACTTC.